Detailed here is one T cell receptor beta chain. Its antigen is currently unknown. These data originate in a study of monozygotic twins with inflammatory bowel disease. Findings and limits, study-wide: Patient-to-patient differences in immunosuppressive treatment may have added variability to the repertoires.

The CDR3 is 15 amino acids. Germline loops: CDR1 KGHSH, CDR2 LQKENI. Following a re-call of the 5' RACE reads, TCRdb has one entry per CDR3 protein and lacks DNA. The sample includes fewer than 550,000 distinct CDR3 sequences. The TCR was taken from a human donor with ulcerative colitis or Crohn's disease, or a healthy co-twin of an affected twin (not recorded which). V and J are TRBV18 and TRBJ2-3; TCRdb proposes TRBD2, but this gene call is untestable without DNA. The sequenced sample was blood. The chain's CDR3 is CASSPRGGNTDTQYF.